This T cell receptor beta chain was sequenced during a study of identical twins. Regarding the study as a whole: Cord blood's abundant beta clonotypes had fewer insertions, unlike memory repertoires. Conclusions were based on cross-sectional statistical analysis, without following the same donors.

Details on this clonotype: The antigen remains unidentified.

Germline CDR1 reads SNHLY; CDR2 reads FYNNEI. The CDR3 has 14 amino acids. The junction had 5 bases not matched to a gene; V was cut back by 8 bases and J by 5 bases. Among all donors, each was a healthy Caucasian. TCRdb itself ran the 5' RACE reads through MiXCR, one entry per CDR3 protein. The sample carries 500,000 to 700,000 distinct CDR3 sequences, 7% to 7.5% recorded once. The same sample was also used in a study of yellow fever vaccine responses in identical twins. Per that paper: Twin vaccine T cell responses reportedly seemed partly convergent, partly personalized.

The sample consisted of PBMCs. The sequence derives from a woman younger than 35 in good health. The J gene is TRBJ2-5, the V gene TRBV2; 13 bases map to TRBD2. CDR3 nucleotides: TGTGCCAGCGGGGGGACTAGCGGGGAGGAGACCCAGTACTTC. Translating it yields CASGGTSGEETQYF.